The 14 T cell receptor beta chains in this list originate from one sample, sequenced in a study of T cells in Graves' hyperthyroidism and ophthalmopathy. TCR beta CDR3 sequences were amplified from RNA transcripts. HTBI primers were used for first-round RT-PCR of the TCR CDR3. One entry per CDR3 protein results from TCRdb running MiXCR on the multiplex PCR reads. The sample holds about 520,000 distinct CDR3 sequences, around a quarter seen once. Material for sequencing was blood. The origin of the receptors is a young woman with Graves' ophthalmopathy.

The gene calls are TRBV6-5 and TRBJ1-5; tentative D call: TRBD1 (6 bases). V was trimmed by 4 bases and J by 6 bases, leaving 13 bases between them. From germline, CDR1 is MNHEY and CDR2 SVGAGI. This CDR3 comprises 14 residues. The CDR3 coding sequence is TGTGCCAGCAGTTCCTCGGGGGGCCCTCAGCCCCAGCATTTT. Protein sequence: CASSSSGGPQPQHF.

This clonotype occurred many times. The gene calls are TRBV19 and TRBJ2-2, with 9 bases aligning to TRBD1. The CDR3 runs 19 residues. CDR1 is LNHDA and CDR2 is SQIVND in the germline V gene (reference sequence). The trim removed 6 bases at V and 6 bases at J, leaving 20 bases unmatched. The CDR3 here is CASSHLDSQGARMAGELFF. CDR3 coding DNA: TGTGCCAGTAGCCACCTAGATTCACAGGGGGCGCGGATGGCCGGGGAGCTGTTTTTT.

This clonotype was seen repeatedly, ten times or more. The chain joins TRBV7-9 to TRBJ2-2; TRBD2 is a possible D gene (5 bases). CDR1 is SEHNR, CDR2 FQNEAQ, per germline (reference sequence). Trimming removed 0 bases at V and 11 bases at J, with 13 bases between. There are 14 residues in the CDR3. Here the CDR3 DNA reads TGTGCCAGCAGCTTAGCGCTTCGGGGTGGAGAGCTGTTTTTT. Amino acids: CASSLALRGGELFF. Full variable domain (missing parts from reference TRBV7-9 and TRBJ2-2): DTGVSQNPRHKITKRGQNVTFRCDPISEHNRLYWYRQTLGQGPEFLTYFQNEAQLEKSRLLSDRFSAERPKGSFSTLEIQRTEQGDSAMYLCASSLALRGGELFFGEGSRLTVL.

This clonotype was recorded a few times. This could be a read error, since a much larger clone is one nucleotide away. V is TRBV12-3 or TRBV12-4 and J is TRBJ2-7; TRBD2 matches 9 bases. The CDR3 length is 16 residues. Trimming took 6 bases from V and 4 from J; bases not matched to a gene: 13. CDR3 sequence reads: CASSPYGRGGLYEQYF. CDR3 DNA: TGTGCCAGCAGCCCGTACGGGCGGGGGGGCTTGTACGAGCAGTACTTC.

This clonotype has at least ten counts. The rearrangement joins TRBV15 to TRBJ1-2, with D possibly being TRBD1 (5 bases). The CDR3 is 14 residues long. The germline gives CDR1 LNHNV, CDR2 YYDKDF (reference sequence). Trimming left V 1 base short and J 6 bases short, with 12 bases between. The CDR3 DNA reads TGTGCCACCAGCAGAGGGGAGAAGGGGAATGGCTACACCTTC. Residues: CATSRGEKGNGYTF.

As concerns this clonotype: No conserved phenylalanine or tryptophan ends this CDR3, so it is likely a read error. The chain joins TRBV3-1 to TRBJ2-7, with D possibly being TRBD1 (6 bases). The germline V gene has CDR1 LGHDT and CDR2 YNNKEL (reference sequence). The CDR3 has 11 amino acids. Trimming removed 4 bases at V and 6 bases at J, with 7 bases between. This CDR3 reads CASSLGGEQYL. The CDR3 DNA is TGTGCCAGCAGCCTAGGGGGCGAGCAGTACCTC.

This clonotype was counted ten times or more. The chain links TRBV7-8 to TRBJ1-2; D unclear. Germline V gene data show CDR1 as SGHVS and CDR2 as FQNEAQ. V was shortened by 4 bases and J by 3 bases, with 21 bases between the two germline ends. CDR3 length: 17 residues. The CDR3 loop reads CASSSSRSGAWDYGYTF. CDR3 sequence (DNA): TGTGCCAGCAGCTCCAGCCGGAGTGGAGCGTGGGACTATGGCTACACCTTC. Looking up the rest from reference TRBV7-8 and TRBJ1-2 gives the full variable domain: GAGVSQSPRYKVAKRGQDVALRCDPISGHVSLFWYQQALGQGPEFLTYFQNEAQLDKSGLPSDRFFAERPEGSVSTLKIQRTQQEDSAVYLCASSSSRSGAWDYGYTFGSGTRLTVV.

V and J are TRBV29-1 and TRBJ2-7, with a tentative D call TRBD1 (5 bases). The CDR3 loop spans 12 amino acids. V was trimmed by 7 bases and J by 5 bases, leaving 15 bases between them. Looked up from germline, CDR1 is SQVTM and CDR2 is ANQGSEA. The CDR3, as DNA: TGCAGCGCCGGCAGGGCCGGCAACGAGCAGTACTTC. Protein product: CSAGRAGNEQYF.

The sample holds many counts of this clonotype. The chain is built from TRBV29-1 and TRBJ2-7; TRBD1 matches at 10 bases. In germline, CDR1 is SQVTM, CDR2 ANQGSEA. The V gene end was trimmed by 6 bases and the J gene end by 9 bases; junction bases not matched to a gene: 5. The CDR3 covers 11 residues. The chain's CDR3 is CSVGQGEGQYF. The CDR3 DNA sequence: TGCAGCGTCGGACAGGGGGAAGGGCAGTACTTC.

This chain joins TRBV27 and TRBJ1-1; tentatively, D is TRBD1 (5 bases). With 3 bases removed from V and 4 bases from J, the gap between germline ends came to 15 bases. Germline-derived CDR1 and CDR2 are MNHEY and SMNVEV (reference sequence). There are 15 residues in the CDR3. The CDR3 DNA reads TGTGCCAGCAGTTTTTCGGGAGGGCAGGGCACTGAAGCTTTCTTT. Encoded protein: CASSFSGGQGTEAFF.

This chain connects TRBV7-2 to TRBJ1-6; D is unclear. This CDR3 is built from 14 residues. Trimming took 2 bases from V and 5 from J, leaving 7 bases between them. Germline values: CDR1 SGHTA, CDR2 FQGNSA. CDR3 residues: CASSLFRNNSPLHF. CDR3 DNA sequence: TGTGCCAGCAGCTTATTCAGGAATAATTCACCCCTCCACTTT.

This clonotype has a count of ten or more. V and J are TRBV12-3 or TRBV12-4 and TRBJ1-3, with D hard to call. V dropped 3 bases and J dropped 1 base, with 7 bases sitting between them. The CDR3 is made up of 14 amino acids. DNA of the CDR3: TGTGCCAGCAGTTTTGTTGAATCTGGAAACACCATATATTTT. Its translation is CASSFVESGNTIYF.

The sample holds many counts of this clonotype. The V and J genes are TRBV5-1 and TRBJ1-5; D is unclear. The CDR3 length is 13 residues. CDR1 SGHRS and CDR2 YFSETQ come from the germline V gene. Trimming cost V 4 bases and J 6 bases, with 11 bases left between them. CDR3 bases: TGCGCCAGCAGCAGGGTTCCCGGTCAGCCCCAGCATTTT. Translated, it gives CASSRVPGQPQHF.

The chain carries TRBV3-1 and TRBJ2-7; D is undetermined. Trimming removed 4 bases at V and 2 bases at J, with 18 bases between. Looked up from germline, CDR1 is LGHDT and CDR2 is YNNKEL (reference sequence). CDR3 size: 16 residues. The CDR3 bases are TGTGCCAGCAGCCGAGGACCCCGGGCCAGTGCCTACGAGCAGTACTTC. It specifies CASSRGPRASAYEQYF.